This T cell receptor beta chain was found in a study of blood T cell repertoires in COVID-19. Overall study: Acute and convalescent COVID-19 specimens originated in the United States, Italy and Spain.

The length of the CDR3 is 16 residues. The germline CDR1 and CDR2 sequences are LGHDT and YNNKEL (reference sequence). Germline trimming cut 1 base from V and 8 bases from J; bases unmatched to any gene: 4. Participants reported their clinical history, and cohort assignment relied on those reports. In the source study's methods: Amplification of reference gene primers provided the estimated nucleated cell counts. This table comes from immunoSEQ multiplex PCR, and its TCRdb copy is limited to in-frame clones, with some not included. The V and J calls and clone size come from that table; D and trimming were worked out from the DNA. There are some 390,000 clones in the sample; 75% to 90% occur only once, and approximately 1.2% lies in the top ten.

The chain joins TRBV3-1 (or the pseudogene TRBV3-2) to TRBJ2-1, with 14 bases lining up with TRBD2. The material sequenced was PBMCs or T cells enriched from blood (not recorded which). The source is a man aged 25-45 years who had recovered from COVID-19. CDR3 coding DNA: TGTGCCAGCAGCCAAGTCGGGACTAGCGGGAGTCATGAGCAGTTCTTC. Translated: CASSQVGTSGSHEQFF.